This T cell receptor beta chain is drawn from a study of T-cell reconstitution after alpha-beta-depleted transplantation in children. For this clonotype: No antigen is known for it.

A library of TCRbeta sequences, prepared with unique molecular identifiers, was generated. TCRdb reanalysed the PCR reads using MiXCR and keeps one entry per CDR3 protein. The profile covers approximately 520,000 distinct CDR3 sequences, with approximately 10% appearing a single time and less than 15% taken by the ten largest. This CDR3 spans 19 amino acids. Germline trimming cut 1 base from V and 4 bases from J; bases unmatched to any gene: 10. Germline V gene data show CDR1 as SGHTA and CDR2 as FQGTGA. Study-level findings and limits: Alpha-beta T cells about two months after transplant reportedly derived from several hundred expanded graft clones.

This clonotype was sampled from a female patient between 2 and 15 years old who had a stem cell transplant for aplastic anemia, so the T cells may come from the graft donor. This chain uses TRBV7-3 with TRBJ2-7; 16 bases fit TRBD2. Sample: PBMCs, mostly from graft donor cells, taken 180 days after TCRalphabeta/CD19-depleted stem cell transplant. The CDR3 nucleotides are TGTGCCAGCAGCTTAATGGCCCCCGGGACTAGCGGGAGGGTATACGAGCAGTACTTC. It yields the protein CASSLMAPGTSGRVYEQYF.